This TCR beta chain was recorded in a study of tumor-infiltrating lymphocytes in oesophageal squamous cell carcinoma. TCRdb re-analysed the PCR reads in MiXCR, keeping a single row per CDR3 protein. The table has about 13,000 distinct CDR3 sequences, 46% seen once. The CDR3 is 17 amino acids. V lost 2 bases to trimming and J lost 1 base; unmatched junction nucleotides: 5. The germline V gene encodes CDR1 MNHNY and CDR2 SVGAGI (reference sequence). The sample was blood. V and J are TRBV6-6 and TRBJ2-1; 10 bases line up with TRBD2. The sequence was collected from a male donor with esophageal squamous cell carcinoma. The CDR3 bases are TGTGCCAGCAGTTACGCGTCTAGCGGGGGTTCCTACAATGAGCAGTTCTTC. Translated, it gives CASSYASSGGSYNEQFF.